The 6 T cell receptor beta chains listed next were all sequenced from one sample in a study of blood T cell repertoires in COVID-19 (dated by TCRdb to 2020 to 2022). Library preparation employed the immunoSEQ multiplex PCR assay. TCRdb mirrors the immuneACCESS table, restricted to in-frame sequences. Some clones are absent from its copies; in checked studies, under half trace to an unresolved V gene, and the reason for the others is unknown. The sample records some 67,000 clones, about 90% of which are singletons. 5.2% of the sample is in the top ten clones. The sequencing input was peripheral blood. These TCRs come from a man over 45 with active COVID-19.

The V call is TRBV5-4, the J call TRBJ2-1, with TRBD2 matching over 10 bases. This CDR3 comprises 19 residues. The trim removed 4 bases at V and 2 bases at J, leaving 15 bases unmatched. Germline CDR1 is SGHNT and CDR2 is YYREEE (reference sequence). The CDR3 coding sequence is TGTGCCAGCAGCCCCCCGTTGGTTGGAGCGGGAGGGCCCTACAATGAGCAGTTCTTC. It translates to CASSPPLVGAGGPYNEQFF.

This clone showed up many times. The chain couples TRBV11-2 to TRBJ2-1, with D perhaps matching TRBD1 (6 bases). The germline V and J ends were trimmed by 0 bases and 2 bases, with 8 bases remaining between them. From germline, CDR1 is SGHAT and CDR2 FQNNGV. The CDR3 spans 15 residues. CDR3 bases: TGTGCCAGCAGCTTAGACAGGGGAGCCTACAATGAGCAGTTCTTC. This codes for CASSLDRGAYNEQFF.

This clone showed up just a few times. Other DNA sequences in this specimen translate into the identical CDR3. The chain joins TRBV3-1 (or the pseudogene TRBV3-2) to TRBJ1-1, with a possible D match to TRBD1 (5 bases). Deletions cut 3 bases from V and 1 base from J, with 6 bases between. The germline gives CDR1 LGHDT, CDR2 YNNKEL (reference sequence). The CDR3 has 13 amino acids. The CDR3 nucleotides read TGTGCCAGCAGCCAGGGGGGGAACACTGAAGCTTTCTTT. Amino acid sequence: CASSQGGNTEAFF.

This clone was seen once. The chain is built from TRBV28 and TRBJ1-1; no clear D gene. Germline V lookup: CDR1 MDHEN, CDR2 SYDVKM. This CDR3 has 12 residues. V lost 2 bases and J 6 bases, leaving 7 bases between the germline ends. CDR3 amino acids: CASSLLAAEAFF. DNA of the CDR3: TGTGCCAGCAGTTTACTAGCCGCTGAAGCTTTCTTT.

The rearrangement uses TRBV6-5 and TRBJ2-7; TRBD1 agrees at 7 bases. CDR1 and CDR2 (germline): MNHEY, SVGAGI. V lost 6 bases to trimming and J lost 2 bases; unmatched junction nucleotides: 4. The length of the CDR3 is 13 residues. The CDR3 coding sequence is TGTGCCAGCAGCTTGGGACAGACCTACGAGCAGTACTTC. The encoded protein is CASSLGQTYEQYF.

The gene calls are TRBV19 and TRBJ1-6, with 8 bases fitting TRBD1. Germline CDR1 LNHDA, CDR2 SQIVND (reference sequence). The CDR3 runs to 18 residues. The V gene end was trimmed by 3 bases and the J gene end by 1 base; junction bases not matched to a gene: 8. For the CDR3, the DNA is TGTGCCAGTAGTATCCGGAGAACAGGGGGTTCCTATAATTCACCCCTCCACTTT. Its translation: CASSIRRTGGSYNSPLHF.